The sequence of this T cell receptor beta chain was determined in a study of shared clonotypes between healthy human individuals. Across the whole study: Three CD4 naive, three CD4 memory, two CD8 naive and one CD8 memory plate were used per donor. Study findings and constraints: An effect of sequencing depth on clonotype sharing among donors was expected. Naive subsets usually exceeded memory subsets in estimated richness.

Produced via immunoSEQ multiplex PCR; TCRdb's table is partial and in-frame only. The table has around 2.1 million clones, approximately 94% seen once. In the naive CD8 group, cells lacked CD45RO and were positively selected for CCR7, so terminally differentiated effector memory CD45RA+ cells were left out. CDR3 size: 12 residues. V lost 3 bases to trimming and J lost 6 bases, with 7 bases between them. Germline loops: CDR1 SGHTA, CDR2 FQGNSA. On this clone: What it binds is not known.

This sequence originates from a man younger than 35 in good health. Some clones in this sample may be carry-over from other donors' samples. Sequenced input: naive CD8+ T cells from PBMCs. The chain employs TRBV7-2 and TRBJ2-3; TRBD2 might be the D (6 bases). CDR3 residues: CASSFGGDTQYF. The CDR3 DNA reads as TGTGCCAGCAGCTTTGGGGGGGATACGCAGTATTTT.